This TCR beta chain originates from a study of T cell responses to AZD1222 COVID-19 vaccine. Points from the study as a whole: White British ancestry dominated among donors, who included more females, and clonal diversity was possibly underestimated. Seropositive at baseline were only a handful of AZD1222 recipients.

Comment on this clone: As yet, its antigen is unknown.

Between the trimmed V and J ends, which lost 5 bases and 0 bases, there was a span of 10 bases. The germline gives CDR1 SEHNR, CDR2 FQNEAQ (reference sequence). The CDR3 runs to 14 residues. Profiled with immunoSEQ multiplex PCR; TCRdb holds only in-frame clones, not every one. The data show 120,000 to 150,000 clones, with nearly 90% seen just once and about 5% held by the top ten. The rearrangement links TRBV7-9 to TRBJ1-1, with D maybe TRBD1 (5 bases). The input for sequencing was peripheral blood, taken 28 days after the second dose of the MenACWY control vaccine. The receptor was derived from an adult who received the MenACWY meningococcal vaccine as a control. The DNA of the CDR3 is TGTGCCAGCAGCCCCCGGACAATGAACACTGAAGCTTTCTTT. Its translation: CASSPRTMNTEAFF.